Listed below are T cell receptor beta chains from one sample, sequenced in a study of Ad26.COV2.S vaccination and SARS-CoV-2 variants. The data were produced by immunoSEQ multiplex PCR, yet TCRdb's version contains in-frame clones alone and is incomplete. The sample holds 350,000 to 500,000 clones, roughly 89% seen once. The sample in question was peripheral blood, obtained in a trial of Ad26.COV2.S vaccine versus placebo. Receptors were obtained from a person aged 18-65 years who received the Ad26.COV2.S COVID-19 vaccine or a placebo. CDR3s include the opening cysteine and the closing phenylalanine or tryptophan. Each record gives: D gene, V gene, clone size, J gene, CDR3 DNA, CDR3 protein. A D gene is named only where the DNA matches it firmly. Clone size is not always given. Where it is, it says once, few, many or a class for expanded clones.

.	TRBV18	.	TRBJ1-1	TGTGCCAGCTCACCGAATGAGGGCACTGAAGCTTTCTTT	CASSPNEGTEAFF
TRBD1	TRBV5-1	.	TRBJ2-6	TGCGCCAGCTCGGGACAGGGGACATCTGGGGCCAACGTCCTGACTTTC	CASSGQGTSGANVLTF
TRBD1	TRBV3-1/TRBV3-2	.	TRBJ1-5	TGTGCCAGCAGTTCACAGGGGGATCAGCCCCAGCATTTT	CASSSQGDQPQHF
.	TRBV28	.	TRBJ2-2	TGTGCCAGCAAGGGGAACGGCGGGGAGCTGTTTTTT	CASKGNGGELFF
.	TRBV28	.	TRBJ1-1	TGTGCCAGCAGTTTTGAGTCTTTGCTCAACACTGAAGCTTTCTTT	CASSFESLLNTEAFF
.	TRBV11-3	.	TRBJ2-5	TGTGCCAGCAGCTTAAGGGTGGAGACCCAGTACTTC	CASSLRVETQYF
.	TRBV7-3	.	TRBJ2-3	TGTGCCAGCAGCCCCGGCCGCACAGATACGCAGTATTTT	CASSPGRTDTQYF
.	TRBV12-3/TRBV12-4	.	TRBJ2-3	TGTGCCAGCAGTTTACTCACAGATACGCAGTATTTT	CASSLLTDTQYF
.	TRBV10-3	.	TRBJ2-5	TGTGCCATCAGTGAGTGGCGGGGACAAGAGACCCAGTACTTC	CAISEWRGQETQYF
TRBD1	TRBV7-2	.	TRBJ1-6	TGTGCCAGCAGCTGGACAGGGGGCGCGGGGTCACCCCTCCACTTT	CASSWTGGAGSPLHF
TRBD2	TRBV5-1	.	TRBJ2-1	TGCGCCAGCAGCTTGGCCGGTAGCGGGGGGTATTGGTTCTTC	CASSLAGSGGYWFF
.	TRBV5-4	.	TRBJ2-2	TGTGCCAGCAGCTTGGGGGGTGGCGGGTCGGACGGGGAGCTGTTTTTT	CASSLGGGGSDGELFF
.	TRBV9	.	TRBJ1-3	TGTGCCAGCAGCCCCCGACCGGTCTCTGGAAACACCATATATTTT	CASSPRPVSGNTIYF
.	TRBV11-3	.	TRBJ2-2	TGTGCCAGCAGCTTAGGATCGGCGGGGAGACTAACCGGGGAGCTGTTTTTT	CASSLGSAGRLTGELFF
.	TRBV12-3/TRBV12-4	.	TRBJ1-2	TGTGCCAGCAGTTTTGGTAACTATGGCTACACCTTC	CASSFGNYGYTF
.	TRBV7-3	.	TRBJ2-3	TGTGCCAGCACCCAGTCAGGCACAGATACGCAGTATTTT	CASTQSGTDTQYF
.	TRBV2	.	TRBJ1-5	TGTGCCAGCAGTCAAAGCCTACAGGGTATGAGTCAGCCCCAGCATTTT	CASSQSLQGMSQPQHF
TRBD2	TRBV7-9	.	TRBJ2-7	TGTGCCAGCAGCCAGACTAGCGGGGCGCAGTACTTC	CASSQTSGAQYF
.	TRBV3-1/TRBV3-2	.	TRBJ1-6	TGTGCCAGCAGCCAAGAACGGGGTTATAATTCACCCCTCCACTTT	CASSQERGYNSPLHF
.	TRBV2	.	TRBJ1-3	TGTGCCAGCAGTGAGACCGGTTCCGGAAACACCATATATTTT	CASSETGSGNTIYF
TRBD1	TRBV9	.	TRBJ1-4	TGTGCCAGCAGCGTCGTCCCGGGACAGGGACGAAAACTGTTTTTT	CASSVVPGQGRKLFF
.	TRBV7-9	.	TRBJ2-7	TGTGCCAGCAGCCGATCAGACGAGCAGTACTTC	CASSRSDEQYF
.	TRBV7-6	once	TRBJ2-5	TGTGCCAGCAGCTCCCGACCCGAGACCCAGTACTTC	CASSSRPETQYF
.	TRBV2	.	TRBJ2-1	TGTGCCAGCAGCTACGACAAGGATGAGCAGTTCTTC	CASSYDKDEQFF
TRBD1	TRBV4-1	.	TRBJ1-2	TGCGCCAGCAGCCAACTGGACAGGGACGACTATGGCTACACCTTC	CASSQLDRDDYGYTF
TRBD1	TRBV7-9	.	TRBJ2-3	TGTGCCAGCAGCTCCACAGGGGGATTGGCAGATACGCAGTATTTT	CASSSTGGLADTQYF
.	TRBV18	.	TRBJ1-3	TGTGCCAGCTCACCTCTCCGTCGGGGACCGAGCTCTGGAAACACCATATATTTT	CASSPLRRGPSSGNTIYF
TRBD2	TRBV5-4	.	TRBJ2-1	TGTGCCAGCACCCCTCTGGGGGGGGTATACAATGAGCAGTTCTTC	CASTPLGGVYNEQFF
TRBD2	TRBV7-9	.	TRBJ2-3	TGTGCCAGCAGCCGAGGACTAGCGGGAGGGTCAGATACGCAGTATTTT	CASSRGLAGGSDTQYF
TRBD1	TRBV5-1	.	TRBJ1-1	TGCGCCAGCAGCTTACAGGGGCTAAGTACTGAAGCTTTCTTT	CASSLQGLSTEAFF
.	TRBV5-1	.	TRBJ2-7	TGCGCCAGCAGCAGGGACCATTCCTACGAGCAGTACTTC	CASSRDHSYEQYF
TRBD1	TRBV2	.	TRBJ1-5	TGTGCCAGCAGTGAAAGAAGGACAGGGTATCAGCCCCAGCATTTT	CASSERRTGYQPQHF
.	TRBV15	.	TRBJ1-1	TGTGCCACCAGCAGAGGTGGGGCCGACACTGAAGCTTTCTTT	CATSRGGADTEAFF
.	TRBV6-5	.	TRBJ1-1	TGTGCCAGCAGTTCCCTACGGGTCACTGAAGCTTTCTTT	CASSSLRVTEAFF
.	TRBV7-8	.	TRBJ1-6	TGTGCCAGCAGCTTAGCAGGGTATTCACCCCTCCACTTT	CASSLAGYSPLHF
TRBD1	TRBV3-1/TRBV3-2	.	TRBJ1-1	TGTGCCAGCAGCCAAGTTCAGGGGGGCACTGAAGCTTTCTTT	CASSQVQGGTEAFF
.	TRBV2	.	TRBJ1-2	TGTGCCAGCAGGGCAGACGTTTATGGCTACACCTTC	CASRADVYGYTF
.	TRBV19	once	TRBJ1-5	TGTGCCAGTAACGGCCAGCTATATCAGCCCCAGCATTTT	CASNGQLYQPQHF